These 10 T cell receptor beta chains share one sample of origin, sequenced in a study of PD-1 blockade in classical Hodgkin lymphoma. Each patient's relapse followed autologous stem cell transplantation, and brentuximab vedotin exposure varied. Generated by immunoSEQ multiplex PCR, the TCRdb table keeps only in-frame clones and is missing some. The table has 29,000 or so clones, around 71% seen once. The source material was peripheral blood mononuclear cells (PBMCs), sampled before the second cycle of nivolumab. Receptor source: a human donor with classical Hodgkin lymphoma.

The chain has TRBV10-1 and TRBJ2-1; tentatively, D is TRBD1 or TRBD2 (6 bases each). This CDR3 contains 15 residues. Trimming removed 3 bases from V and 7 bases from J, with 16 bases in between. CDR1 is WNHNN and CDR2 is SYGVQD in the germline V gene (reference sequence). In nucleotides, the CDR3 is TGCGCCAGCAGTGAAGGGCGGCAGGGGAGGAATGAGCAGTTCTTC. Translating it yields CASSEGRQGRNEQFF.

This chain uses TRBV5-6 with TRBJ2-7, with 9 bases that match TRBD2. This CDR3 spans 15 amino acids. Trimming cost V 4 bases and J 4 bases; bases outside gene matches: 9. CDR1 and CDR2 (germline): SGHDT, YYEEEE. CDR3 in amino acids: CASSPGLAGLYEQYF. As DNA, the CDR3 is TGTGCCAGCAGCCCGGGACTAGCCGGTTTATACGAGCAGTACTTC.

The chain has TRBV19 and TRBJ2-2; D is ambiguous. Germline values: CDR1 LNHDA, CDR2 SQIVND (reference sequence). This CDR3 has 15 residues. Trimming removed 5 bases at V and 2 bases at J, with 12 bases between. The CDR3 is CASSWSSGNTGELFF. The CDR3 DNA follows: TGTGCCAGTAGTTGGTCTAGTGGAAACACCGGGGAGCTGTTTTTT.

The chain combines TRBV12-5 with TRBJ1-1; D not certain. This CDR3 comprises 11 residues. The V gene lost 2 bases and the J gene lost 8 bases, with 6 bases spanning the gap. The germline V gene encodes CDR1 LGHNT and CDR2 FRNRAP. The CDR3 region is CASGLPTEAFF. The DNA for the CDR3 is TGTGCTAGTGGTTTGCCGACAGAAGCTTTCTTT.

This clone was seen a single time. The chain combines TRBV7-9 with TRBJ2-1; TRBD2 matches at 9 bases. The germline gives CDR1 SEHNR, CDR2 FQNEAQ (reference sequence). The CDR3 length is 17 residues. V lost 3 bases, J lost 1 base, and 7 bases stayed unmatched. The CDR3 loop reads CASSFGLAGTSYNEQFF. The CDR3, as DNA: TGTGCCAGCAGCTTCGGTCTAGCGGGGACTTCCTACAATGAGCAGTTCTTC.

This clone was seen more than once but under ten times. The V and J genes are TRBV7-8 and TRBJ1-5; TRBD1 agrees at 8 bases. V lost 4 bases, J lost 2 bases, and 10 bases stayed unmatched. CDR1 is SGHVS and CDR2 is FQNEAQ in the germline V gene. The length of the CDR3 is 17 residues. The CDR3 sequence: CASSSLTGDVGNQPQHF. The CDR3 DNA is TGTGCCAGCAGCTCATTGACAGGGGATGTGGGCAATCAGCCCCAGCATTTT.

The chain employs TRBV10-3 and TRBJ2-7; tentative D call: TRBD2 (5 bases). The germline V gene has CDR1 ENHRY and CDR2 SYGVKD. This CDR3 spans 11 amino acids. The V end was cut by 4 bases, the J end by 7 bases, with 8 bases between. The CDR3: CAISVLEEQYF. The CDR3 bases are TGTGCCATCAGTGTACTAGAGGAGCAGTACTTC.

This clone was seen a handful of times. The chain combines TRBV7-9 with TRBJ1-1; a weak D match, TRBD1 (6 bases). Trimming took off 1 base at V and 5 bases at J, with 11 bases between the two ends. Germline CDR1 SEHNR, CDR2 FQNEAQ (reference sequence). This CDR3 spans 14 amino acids. In DNA form, the CDR3 reads TGTGCCAGCAGCTTAGAGGGGGAGGGAACTGAAGCTTTCTTT. As protein: CASSLEGEGTEAFF.

The chain is built from TRBV6-4 and TRBJ1-2; no reliable D call. From germline, CDR1 is MRHNA and CDR2 SNTAGT. The CDR3 loop spans 11 amino acids. V was shortened by 10 bases and J by 4 bases, with 10 bases between the two germline ends. The CDR3 loop is CAIGPSYGYTF. The CDR3 coding sequence is TGTGCCATAGGACCCTCCTATGGCTACACCTTC.

This clone was found a few times. The chain employs TRBV7-9 and TRBJ2-3, with 11 bases aligning to TRBD2. CDR1 SEHNR and CDR2 FQNEAQ come from the germline V gene (reference sequence). The CDR3 consists of 16 residues. The ends lost 5 bases at V and 2 bases at J; junction bases unmatched: 6. In DNA, the CDR3 is TGTGCCAGCAGCCTACTAGCGGGGGCTACCACAGATACGCAGTATTTT. Translation: CASSLLAGATTDTQYF.